The present TCR beta chain was sequenced within a study of blood T cells in healthy people across ages. Study outcomes and limitations: Whereas aged donors had fewer naive CD4+ cells, long-lived donors had more of them and higher diversity.

This clonotype was seen only a few times. Its antigen is unidentified. Germline values: CDR1 KGHDR, CDR2 SFDVKD. The CDR3 has 16 amino acids. V lost 3 bases to trimming and J lost 4 bases, with 17 bases between them. Alongside a J-beta primer mix, a sample-barcoded 5' primer served in a second PCR lasting about 7 to 12 cycles. TCRdb reprocessed the 5' RACE reads with MiXCR, giving one entry per CDR3 protein. The table lists some 1.7 million distinct CDR3 sequences, about 28% of them singletons. This TCR was sampled from a woman in her twenties or thirties in good health. The specimen sequenced was blood. The V gene is TRBV24-1, the J gene TRBJ2-5, with D possibly matching TRBD1 (6 bases). CDR3 residues: CATSDPTRGGGETQYF. The CDR3 DNA follows: TGTGCCACCAGTGATCCTACACGAGGGGGTGGAGAGACCCAGTACTTC.